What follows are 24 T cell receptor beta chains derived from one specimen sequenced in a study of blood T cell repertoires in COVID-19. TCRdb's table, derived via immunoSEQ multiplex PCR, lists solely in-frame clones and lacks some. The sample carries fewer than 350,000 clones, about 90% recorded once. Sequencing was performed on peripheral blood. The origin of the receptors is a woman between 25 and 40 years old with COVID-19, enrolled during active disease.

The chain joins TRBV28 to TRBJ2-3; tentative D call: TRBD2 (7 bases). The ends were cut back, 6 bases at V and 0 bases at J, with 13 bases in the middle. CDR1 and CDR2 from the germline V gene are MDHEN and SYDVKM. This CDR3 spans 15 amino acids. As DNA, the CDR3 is TGTGCCAGCAGCCGCGGGGGCCCGAGCACAGATACGCAGTATTTT. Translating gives CASSRGGPSTDTQYF.

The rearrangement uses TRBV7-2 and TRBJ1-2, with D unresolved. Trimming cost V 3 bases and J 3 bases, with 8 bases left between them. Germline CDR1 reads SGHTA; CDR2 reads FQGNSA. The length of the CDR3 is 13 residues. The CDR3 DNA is TGTGCCAGCAGCTTGAGGGCAGACTATGGCTACACCTTC. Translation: CASSLRADYGYTF.

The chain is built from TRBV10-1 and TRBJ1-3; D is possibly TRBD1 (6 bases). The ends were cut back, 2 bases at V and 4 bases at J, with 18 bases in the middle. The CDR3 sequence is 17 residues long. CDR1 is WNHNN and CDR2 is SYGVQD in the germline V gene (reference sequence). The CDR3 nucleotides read TGCGCCAGCAGTGAGGGCGTTACCAGGGGTCCCGGAAACACCATATATTTT. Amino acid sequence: CASSEGVTRGPGNTIYF.

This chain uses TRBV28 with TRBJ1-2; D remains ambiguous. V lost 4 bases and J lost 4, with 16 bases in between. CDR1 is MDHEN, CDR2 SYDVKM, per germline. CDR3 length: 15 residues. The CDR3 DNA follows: TGTGCCAGCAGTTCCGACTCTACCGGCGGCTATGGCTACACCTTC. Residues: CASSSDSTGGYGYTF.

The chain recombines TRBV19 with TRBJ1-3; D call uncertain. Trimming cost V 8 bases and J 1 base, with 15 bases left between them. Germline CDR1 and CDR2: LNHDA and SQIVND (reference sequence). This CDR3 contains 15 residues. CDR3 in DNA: TGTGCCAGTTCTTCCCTTGCGGGGTCTGGAAACACCATATATTTT. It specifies CASSSLAGSGNTIYF.

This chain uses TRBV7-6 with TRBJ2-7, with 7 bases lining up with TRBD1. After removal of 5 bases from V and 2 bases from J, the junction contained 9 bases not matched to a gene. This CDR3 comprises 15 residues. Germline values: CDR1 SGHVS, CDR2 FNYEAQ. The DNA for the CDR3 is TGTGCCAGCAGCCCCTGGACAGGCCAGACCTACGAGCAGTACTTC. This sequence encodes CASSPWTGQTYEQYF.

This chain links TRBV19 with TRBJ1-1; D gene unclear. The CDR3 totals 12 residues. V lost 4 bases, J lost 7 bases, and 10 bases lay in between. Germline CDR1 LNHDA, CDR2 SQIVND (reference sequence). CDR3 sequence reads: CASSTQILEAFF. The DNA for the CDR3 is TGTGCCAGTAGTACCCAGATCCTTGAAGCTTTCTTT.

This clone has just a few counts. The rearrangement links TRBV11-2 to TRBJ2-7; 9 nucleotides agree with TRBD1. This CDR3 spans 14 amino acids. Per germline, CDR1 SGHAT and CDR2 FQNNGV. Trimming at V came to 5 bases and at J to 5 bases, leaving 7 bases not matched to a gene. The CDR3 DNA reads TGTGCCAGCAGCCGGACAGGGGAGGTCCACGAGCAGTACTTC. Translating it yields CASSRTGEVHEQYF.

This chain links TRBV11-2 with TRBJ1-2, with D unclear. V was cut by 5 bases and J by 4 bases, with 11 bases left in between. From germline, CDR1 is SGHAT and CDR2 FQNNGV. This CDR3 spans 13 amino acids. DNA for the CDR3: TGTGCCAGCAGCCCCGCGACATCCTATGGCTACACCTTC. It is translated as CASSPATSYGYTF. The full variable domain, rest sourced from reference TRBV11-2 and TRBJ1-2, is EAGVAQSPRYKIIEKRQSVAFWCNPISGHATLYWYQQILGQGPKLLIQFQNNGVVDDSQLPKDRFSAERLKGVDSTLKIQPAKLEDSAVYLCASSPATSYGYTFGSGTRLTVV.

The chain's CDR3 is CASSEAGKRGFGNTIYF. CDR3 DNA sequence: TGTGCCAGCAGTGAAGCCGGGAAAAGGGGGTTTGGAAACACCATATATTTT. The chain joins TRBV2 to TRBJ1-3, with a weak D call TRBD1 (6 bases). Germline CDR1 SNHLY, CDR2 FYNNEI. This CDR3 contains 17 residues. With 0 bases removed from V and 3 bases from J, the gap between germline ends came to 15 bases.

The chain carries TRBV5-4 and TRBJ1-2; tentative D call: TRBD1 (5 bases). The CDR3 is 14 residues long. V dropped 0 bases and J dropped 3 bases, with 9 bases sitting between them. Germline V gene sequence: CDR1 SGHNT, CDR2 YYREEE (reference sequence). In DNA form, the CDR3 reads TGTGCCAGCAGCTTGGGTGGGGCGGACTATGGCTACACCTTC. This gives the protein CASSLGGADYGYTF.

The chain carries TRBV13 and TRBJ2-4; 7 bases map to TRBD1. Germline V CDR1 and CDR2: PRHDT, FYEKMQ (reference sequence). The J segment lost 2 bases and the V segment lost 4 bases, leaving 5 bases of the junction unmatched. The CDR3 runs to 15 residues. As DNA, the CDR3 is TGTGCCAGCAGCTCCCCCAGGGGGACCAAAAACATTCAGTACTTC. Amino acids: CASSSPRGTKNIQYF.

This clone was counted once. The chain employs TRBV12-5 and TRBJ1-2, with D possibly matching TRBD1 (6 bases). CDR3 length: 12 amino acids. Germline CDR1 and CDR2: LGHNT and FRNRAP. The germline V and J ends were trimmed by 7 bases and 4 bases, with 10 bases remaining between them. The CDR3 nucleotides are TGTGCTAGTGCCCAGGGGCTCTATGGCTACACCTTC. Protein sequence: CASAQGLYGYTF.

The CDR3, as DNA: TGCAGCGGGGCAGCGGGGGGCCGCGCACAAGCTTTCTTT. Its protein product is CSGAAGGRAQAFF. The chain couples TRBV29-1 to TRBJ1-1; D is possibly TRBD1 (6 bases). This CDR3 comprises 13 residues. Trimming took 7 bases from V and 9 from J, leaving 21 bases between them. Germline assignment: CDR1 SQVTM and CDR2 ANQGSEA.

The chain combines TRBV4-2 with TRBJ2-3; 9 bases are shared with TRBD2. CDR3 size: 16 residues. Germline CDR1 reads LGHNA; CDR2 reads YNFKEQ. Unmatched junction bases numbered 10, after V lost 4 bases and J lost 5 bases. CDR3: CASSPMGGGALDTQYF. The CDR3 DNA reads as TGTGCCAGCAGCCCGATGGGCGGGGGGGCTTTAGATACGCAGTATTTT.

CDR3 amino acids: CARSQWTTLNTEAFF. The CDR3 DNA is TGTGCCAGAAGCCAATGGACAACCTTGAACACTGAAGCTTTCTTT. The chain uses TRBV5-3 and TRBJ1-1, with TRBD1 as a possible D gene (5 bases). TRBV5-3 is an ORF, and what it does is uncertain. Trimming shortened V by 4 bases and J by 0 bases, and 13 bases separated the two germline ends. The CDR3 extends over 15 amino acids.

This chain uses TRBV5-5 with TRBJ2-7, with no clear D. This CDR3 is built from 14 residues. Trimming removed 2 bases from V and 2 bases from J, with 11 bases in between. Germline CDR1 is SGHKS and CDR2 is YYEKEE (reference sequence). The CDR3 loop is CASSLGRPPYEQYF. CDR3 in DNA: TGTGCCAGCAGCTTAGGCAGGCCACCCTACGAGCAGTACTTC.

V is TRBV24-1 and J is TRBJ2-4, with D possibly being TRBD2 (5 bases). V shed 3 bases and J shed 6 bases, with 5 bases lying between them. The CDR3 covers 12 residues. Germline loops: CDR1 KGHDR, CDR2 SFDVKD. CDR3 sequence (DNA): TGTGCCACCAGTGATGAGGGAAACATTCAGTACTTC. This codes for CATSDEGNIQYF.

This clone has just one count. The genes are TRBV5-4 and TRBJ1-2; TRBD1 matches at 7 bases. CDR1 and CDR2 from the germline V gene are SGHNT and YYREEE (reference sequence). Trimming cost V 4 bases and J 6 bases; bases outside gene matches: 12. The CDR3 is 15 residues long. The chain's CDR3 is CASSVRQGSYDGYTF. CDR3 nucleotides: TGTGCCAGCAGCGTTCGACAGGGTTCGTATGATGGCTACACCTTC.

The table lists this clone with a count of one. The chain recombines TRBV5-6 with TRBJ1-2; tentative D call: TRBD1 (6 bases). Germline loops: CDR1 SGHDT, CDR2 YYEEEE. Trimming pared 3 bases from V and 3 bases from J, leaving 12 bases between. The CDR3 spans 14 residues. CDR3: CASSSSGVYYGYTF. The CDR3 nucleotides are TGTGCCAGCAGCTCGTCAGGGGTCTACTATGGCTACACCTTC. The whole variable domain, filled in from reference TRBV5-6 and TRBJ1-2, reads DAGVTQSPTHLIKTRGQQVTLRCSPKSGHDTVSWYQQALGQGPQFIFQYYEEEERQRGNFPDRFSGHQFPNYSSELNVNALLLGDSALYLCASSSSGVYYGYTFGSGTRLTVV.

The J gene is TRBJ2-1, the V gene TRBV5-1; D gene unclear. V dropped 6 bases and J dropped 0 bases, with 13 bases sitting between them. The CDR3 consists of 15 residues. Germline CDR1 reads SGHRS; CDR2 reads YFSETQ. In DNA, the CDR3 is TGCGCCAGCAATGACCCGCGGAGCTCCTACAATGAGCAGTTCTTC. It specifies CASNDPRSSYNEQFF.

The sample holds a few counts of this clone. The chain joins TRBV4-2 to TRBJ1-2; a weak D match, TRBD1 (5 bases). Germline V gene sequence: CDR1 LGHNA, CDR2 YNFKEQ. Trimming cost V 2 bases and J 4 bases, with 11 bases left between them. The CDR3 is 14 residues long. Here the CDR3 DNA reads TGTGCCAGCAGCCAAAAGGGGCTACTCTATGGCTACACCTTC. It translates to CASSQKGLLYGYTF.

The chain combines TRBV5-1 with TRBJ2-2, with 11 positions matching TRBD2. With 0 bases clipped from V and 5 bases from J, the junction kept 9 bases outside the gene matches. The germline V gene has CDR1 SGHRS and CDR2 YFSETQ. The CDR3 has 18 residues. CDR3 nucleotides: TGCGCCAGCAGCTTGGCTCACCTAGCGGGGGGCCGGACCGGGGAGCTGTTTTTT. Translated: CASSLAHLAGGRTGELFF.

The CDR3 loop reads CASSLVGGMETQYF. In nucleotides, the CDR3 is TGTGCCAGCAGCTTGGTGGGGGGAATGGAGACCCAGTACTTC. J is TRBJ2-5 and V is TRBV5-6; a possible D gene is TRBD2 (6 bases). Trimming shortened V by 0 bases and J by 5 bases, and 11 bases separated the two germline ends. Germline values: CDR1 SGHDT, CDR2 YYEEEE. There are 14 residues in the CDR3.